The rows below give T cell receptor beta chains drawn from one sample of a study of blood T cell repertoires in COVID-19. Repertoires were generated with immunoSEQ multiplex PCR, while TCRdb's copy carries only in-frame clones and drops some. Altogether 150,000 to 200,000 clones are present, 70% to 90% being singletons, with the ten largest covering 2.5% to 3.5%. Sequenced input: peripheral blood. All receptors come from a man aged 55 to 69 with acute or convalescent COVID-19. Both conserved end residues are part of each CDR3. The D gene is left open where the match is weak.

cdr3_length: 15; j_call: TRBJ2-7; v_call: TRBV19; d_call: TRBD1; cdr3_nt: TGTGCCAGTAGTATCGGACAGGGGCGAGTGAGCGAGCAGTACTTC; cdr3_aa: CASSIGQGRVSEQYF
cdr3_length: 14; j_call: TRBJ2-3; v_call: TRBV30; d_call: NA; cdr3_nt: TGTGCCTGGAGTGAAATAACTAGCACAGATACGCAGTATTTT; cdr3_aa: CAWSEITSTDTQYF
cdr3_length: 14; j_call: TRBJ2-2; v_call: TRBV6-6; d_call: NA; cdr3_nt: TGTGCCAGCAGTTCCGGACTATCGACCGGGGAGCTGTTTTTT; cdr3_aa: CASSSGLSTGELFF
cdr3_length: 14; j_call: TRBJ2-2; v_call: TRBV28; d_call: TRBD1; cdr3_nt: TGTGCCAGCATCACGCAGGGGGCGACCGGGGAGCTGTTTTTT; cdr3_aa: CASITQGATGELFF
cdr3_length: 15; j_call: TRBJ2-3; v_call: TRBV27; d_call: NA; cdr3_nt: TGTGCCAGCAGCTCTAGGGGAGGGGGGACAGATACGCAGTATTTT; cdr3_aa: CASSSRGGGTDTQYF
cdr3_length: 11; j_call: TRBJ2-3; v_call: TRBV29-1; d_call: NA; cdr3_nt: TGCAGCGTGAAGCCCGCAGATACGCAGTATTTT; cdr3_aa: CSVKPADTQYF
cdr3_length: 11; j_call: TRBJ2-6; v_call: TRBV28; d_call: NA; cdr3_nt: TGTGCCAGCAGTCCCGCCGGCGTCCTGACTTTC; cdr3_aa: CASSPAGVLTF
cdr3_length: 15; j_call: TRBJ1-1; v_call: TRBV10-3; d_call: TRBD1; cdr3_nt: TGTGCCATCAGGGGGTACAGGGGGATGAACACTGAAGCTTTCTTT; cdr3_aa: CAIRGYRGMNTEAFF
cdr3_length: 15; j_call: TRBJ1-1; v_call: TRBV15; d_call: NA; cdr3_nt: TGTGCCACCAGCAGCGTCCAACCGGGGGGGCAAGAAGCTTTCTTT; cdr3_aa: CATSSVQPGGQEAFF
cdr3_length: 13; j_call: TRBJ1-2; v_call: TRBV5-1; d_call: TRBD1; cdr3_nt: TGCGCCAGCACCGCCGGACAGGGGCAGGGCTACACCTTC; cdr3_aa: CASTAGQGQGYTF
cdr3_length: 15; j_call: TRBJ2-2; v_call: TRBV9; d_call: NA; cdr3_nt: TGTGCCAGCAGCGTCTCCCTCCTTCACACCGGGGAGCTGTTTTTT; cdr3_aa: CASSVSLLHTGELFF
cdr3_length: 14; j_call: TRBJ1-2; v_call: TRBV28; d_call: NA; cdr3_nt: TGTGCCAGCAGTTCCGACAGGTTAATGGTTAGCTACACCTTC; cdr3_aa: CASSSDRLMVSYTF
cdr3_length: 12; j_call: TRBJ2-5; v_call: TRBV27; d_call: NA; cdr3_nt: TGTGCCAGCAGTCCGGGAAAGGAGACCCAGTACTTC; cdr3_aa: CASSPGKETQYF
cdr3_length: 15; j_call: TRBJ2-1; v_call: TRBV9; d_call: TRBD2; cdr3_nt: TGTGCCAGCAGCTCCCAAGGGACTAGCTTTAATGAGCAGTTCTTC; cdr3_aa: CASSSQGTSFNEQFF
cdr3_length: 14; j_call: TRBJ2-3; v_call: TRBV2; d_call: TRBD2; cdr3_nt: TGTGCCAGCAGACTAGCGGGCGCCACAGATACGCAGTATTTT; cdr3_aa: CASRLAGATDTQYF
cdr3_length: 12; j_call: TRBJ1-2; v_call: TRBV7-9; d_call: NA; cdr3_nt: TGTGCCAGCAGCTTAGCGGGAGACAGCTACACCTTC; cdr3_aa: CASSLAGDSYTF
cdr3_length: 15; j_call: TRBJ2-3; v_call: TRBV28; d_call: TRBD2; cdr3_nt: TGTGCCAGCGGGGAGTGGGAGGGAAGCACAGATACGCAGTATTTT; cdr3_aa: CASGEWEGSTDTQYF
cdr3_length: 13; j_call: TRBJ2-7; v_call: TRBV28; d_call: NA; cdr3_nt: TGTGCCAGCAGCCCAATCGACCGGGACGAGCAGTACTTC; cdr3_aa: CASSPIDRDEQYF
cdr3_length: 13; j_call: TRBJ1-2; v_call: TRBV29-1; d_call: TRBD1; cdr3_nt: TGCAGCGTCCACAGGGGGGCTAACTATGGCTACACCTTC; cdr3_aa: CSVHRGANYGYTF
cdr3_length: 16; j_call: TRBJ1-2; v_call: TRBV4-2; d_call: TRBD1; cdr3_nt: TGTGCCAGCAGCCAGAGAGGGACAGGGGGCATCTATGGCTACACCTTC; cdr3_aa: CASSQRGTGGIYGYTF
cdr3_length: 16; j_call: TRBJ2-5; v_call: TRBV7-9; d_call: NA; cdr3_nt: TGTGCCAGCAGCTTATCCAGCGGCCCCCGGGGAGAGACCCAGTACTTC; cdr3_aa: CASSLSSGPRGETQYF
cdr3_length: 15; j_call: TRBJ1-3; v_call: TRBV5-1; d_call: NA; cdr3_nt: TGCGCCAGCAGCATGCCTACAGGGACTGGAAACACCATATATTTT; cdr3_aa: CASSMPTGTGNTIYF